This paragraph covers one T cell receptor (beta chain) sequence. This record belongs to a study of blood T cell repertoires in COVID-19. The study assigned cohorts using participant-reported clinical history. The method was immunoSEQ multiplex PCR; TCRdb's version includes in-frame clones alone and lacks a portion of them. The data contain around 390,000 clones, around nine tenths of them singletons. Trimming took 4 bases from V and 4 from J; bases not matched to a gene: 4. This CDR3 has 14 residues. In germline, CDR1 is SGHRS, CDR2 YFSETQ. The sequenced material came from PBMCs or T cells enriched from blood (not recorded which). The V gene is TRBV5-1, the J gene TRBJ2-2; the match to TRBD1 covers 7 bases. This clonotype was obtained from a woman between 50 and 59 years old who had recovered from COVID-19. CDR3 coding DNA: TGCGCCAGCAGCCTGGACAGGCCCACCGGGGAGCTGTTTTTT. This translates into CASSLDRPTGELFF.